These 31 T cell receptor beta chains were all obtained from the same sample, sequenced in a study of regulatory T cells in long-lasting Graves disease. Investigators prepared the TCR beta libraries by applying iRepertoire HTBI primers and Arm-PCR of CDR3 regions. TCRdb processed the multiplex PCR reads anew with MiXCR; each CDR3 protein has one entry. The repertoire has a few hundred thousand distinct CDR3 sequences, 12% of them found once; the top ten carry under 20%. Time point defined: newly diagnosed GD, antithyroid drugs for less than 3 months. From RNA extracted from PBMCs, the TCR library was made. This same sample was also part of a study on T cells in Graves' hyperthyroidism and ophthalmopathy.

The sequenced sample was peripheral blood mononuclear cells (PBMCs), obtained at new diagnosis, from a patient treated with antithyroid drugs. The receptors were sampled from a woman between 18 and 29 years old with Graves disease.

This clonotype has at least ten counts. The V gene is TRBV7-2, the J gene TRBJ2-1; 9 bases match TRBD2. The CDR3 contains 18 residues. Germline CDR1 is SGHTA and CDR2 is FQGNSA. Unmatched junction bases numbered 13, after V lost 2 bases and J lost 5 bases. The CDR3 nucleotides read TGTGCCAGCAGCTTAAGGGCCGGAGGAGCGGGAGGAAACAATGAGCAGTTCTTC. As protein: CASSLRAGGAGGNNEQFF. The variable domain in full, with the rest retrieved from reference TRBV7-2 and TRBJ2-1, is GAGVSQSPSNKVTEKGKDVELRCDPISGHTALYWYRQSLGQGLEFLIYFQGNSAPDKSGLPSDRFSAERTGGSVSTLTIQRTQQEDSAVYLCASSLRAGGAGGNNEQFFGPGTRLTVL.

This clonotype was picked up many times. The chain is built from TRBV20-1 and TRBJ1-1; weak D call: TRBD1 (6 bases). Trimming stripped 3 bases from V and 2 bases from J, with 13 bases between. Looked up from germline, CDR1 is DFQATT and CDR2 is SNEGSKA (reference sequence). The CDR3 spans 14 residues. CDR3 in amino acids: CSARLGHPNTEAFF. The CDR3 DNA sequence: TGCAGTGCTAGGTTGGGACATCCTAACACTGAAGCTTTCTTT.

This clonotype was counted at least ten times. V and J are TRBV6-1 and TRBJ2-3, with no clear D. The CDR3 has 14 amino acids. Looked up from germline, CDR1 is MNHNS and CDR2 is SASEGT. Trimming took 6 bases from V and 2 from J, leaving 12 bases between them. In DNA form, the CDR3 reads TGTGCCAGCAGATATAGACCATACACAGATACGCAGTATTTT. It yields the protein CASRYRPYTDTQYF.

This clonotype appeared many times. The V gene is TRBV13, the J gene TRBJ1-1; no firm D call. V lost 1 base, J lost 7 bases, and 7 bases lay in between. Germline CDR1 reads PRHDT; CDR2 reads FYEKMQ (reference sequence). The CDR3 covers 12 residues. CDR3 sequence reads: CASSLEFGEAFF. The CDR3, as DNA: TGTGCCAGCAGCTTAGAGTTCGGTGAAGCTTTCTTT.

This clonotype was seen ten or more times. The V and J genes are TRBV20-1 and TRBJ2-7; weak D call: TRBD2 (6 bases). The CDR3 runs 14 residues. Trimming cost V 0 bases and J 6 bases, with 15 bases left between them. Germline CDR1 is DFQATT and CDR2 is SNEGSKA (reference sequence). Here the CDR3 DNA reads TGCAGTGCTAGAGACCGGACTACACACGGCGAGCAGTACTTC. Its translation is CSARDRTTHGEQYF.

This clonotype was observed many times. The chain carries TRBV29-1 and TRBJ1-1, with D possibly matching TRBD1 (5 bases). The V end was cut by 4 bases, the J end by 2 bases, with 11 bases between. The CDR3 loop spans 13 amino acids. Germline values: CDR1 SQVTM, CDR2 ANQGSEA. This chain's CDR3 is CSVGGRLNTEAFF. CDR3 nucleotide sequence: TGCAGCGTTGGGGGCAGGCTAAACACTGAAGCTTTCTTT.

The DNA of the CDR3 is TGCAGCGTTGAAAGGGGGTATGGCACAGATACGCAGTATTTT. Residues: CSVERGYGTDTQYF. The chain couples TRBV29-1 to TRBJ2-3, with a possible D match to TRBD1 (6 bases). Trimming left V 2 bases short and J 1 base short, with 10 bases between. CDR1 is SQVTM and CDR2 is ANQGSEA in the germline V gene. CDR3 length equals 14 residues.

The CDR3 protein is CASSPGGDNEQFF. CDR3 nucleotide sequence: TGCGCCAGCAGCCCCGGGGGGGACAATGAGCAGTTCTTC. The chain employs TRBV5-1 and TRBJ2-1; 8 nucleotides match TRBD2. Germline assignment: CDR1 SGHRS and CDR2 YFSETQ. The CDR3 has 13 residues. J gave up 5 bases and V 4 bases, and 2 bases lay outside the gene matches. Full variable domain (remainder filled in from reference TRBV5-1 and TRBJ2-1): KAGVTQTPRYLIKTRGQQVTLSCSPISGHRSVSWYQQTPGQGLQFLFEYFSETQRNKGNFPGRFSGRQFSNSRSEMNVSTLELGDSALYLCASSPGGDNEQFFGPGTRLTVL.

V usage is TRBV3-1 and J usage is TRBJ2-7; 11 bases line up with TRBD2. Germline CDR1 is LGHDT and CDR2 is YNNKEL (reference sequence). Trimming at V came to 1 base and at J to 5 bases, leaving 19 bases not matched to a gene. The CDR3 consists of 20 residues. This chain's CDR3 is CASSQGLPVAGGPGANEQYF. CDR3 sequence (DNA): TGTGCCAGCAGCCAAGGTCTCCCGGTAGCGGGAGGGCCGGGTGCGAACGAGCAGTACTTC.

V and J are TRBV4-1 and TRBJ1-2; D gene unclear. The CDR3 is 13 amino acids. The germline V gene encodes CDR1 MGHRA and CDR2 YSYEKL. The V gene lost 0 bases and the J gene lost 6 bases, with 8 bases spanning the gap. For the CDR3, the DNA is TGCGCCAGCAGCCAAGATAACGGCAATGGCTACACCTTC. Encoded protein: CASSQDNGNGYTF.

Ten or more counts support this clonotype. The CDR3 is CASSQDRARVYEQYF. The CDR3 coding sequence is TGTGCCAGCAGCCAAGATCGGGCCAGGGTCTACGAGCAGTACTTC. The chain carries TRBV14 and TRBJ2-7; D perhaps matches TRBD1 (5 bases). The CDR3 contains 15 residues. V gave up 0 bases and J gave up 3 bases, with 12 bases separating them. Per the germline V gene, CDR1 is SGHDN and CDR2 is FVKESK.

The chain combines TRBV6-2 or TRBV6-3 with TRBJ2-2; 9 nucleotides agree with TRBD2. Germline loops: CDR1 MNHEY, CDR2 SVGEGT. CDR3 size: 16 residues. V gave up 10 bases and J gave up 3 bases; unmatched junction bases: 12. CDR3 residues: CATHIAGEWYTGELFF. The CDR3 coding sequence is TGTGCCACCCATATAGCGGGAGAGTGGTACACCGGGGAGCTGTTTTTT.

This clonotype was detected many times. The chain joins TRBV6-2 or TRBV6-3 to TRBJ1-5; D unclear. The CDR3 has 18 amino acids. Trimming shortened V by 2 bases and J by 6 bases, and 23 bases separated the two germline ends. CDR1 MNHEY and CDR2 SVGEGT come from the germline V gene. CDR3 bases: TGTGCCAGCAGTTACGGCGTGGAAAGACGGCAACAATTTCAGCCCCAGCATTTT. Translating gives CASSYGVERRQQFQPQHF.

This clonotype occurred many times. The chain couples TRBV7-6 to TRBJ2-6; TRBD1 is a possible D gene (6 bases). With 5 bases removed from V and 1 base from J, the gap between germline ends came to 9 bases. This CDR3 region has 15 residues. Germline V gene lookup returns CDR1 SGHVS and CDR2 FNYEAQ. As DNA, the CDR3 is TGTGCCAGCAGCGCTGACAGGTCTGGGGCCAACGTCCTGACTTTC. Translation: CASSADRSGANVLTF.

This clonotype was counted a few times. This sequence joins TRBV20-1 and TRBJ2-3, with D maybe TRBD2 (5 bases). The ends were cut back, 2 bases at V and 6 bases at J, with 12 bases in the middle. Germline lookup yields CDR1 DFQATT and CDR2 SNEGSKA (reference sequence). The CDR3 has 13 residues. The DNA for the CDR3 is TGCAGTGCTAGATCGCCTTCGGGGGATACGCAGTATTTT. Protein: CSARSPSGDTQYF.

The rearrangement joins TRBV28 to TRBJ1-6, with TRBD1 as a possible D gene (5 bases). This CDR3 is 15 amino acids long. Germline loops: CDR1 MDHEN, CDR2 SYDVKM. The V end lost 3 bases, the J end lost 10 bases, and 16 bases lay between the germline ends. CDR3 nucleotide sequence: TGTGCCAGCAGTTTGGGGGGGACGTGGACCTCACCCCTCCACTTT. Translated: CASSLGGTWTSPLHF.

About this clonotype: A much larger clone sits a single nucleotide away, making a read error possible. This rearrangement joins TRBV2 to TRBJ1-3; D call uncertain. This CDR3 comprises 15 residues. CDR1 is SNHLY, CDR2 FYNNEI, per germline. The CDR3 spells CASTEGPYSGNTTYF. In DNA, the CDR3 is TGTGCCAGCACCGAAGGACCCTACTCTGGAAACACCACATATTTT.

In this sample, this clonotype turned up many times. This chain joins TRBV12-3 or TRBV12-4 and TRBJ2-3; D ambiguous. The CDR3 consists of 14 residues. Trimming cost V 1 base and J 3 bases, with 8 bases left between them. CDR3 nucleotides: TGTGCCAGCAGTTTAGAAGGTTCGACAGATACGCAGTATTTT. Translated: CASSLEGSTDTQYF.

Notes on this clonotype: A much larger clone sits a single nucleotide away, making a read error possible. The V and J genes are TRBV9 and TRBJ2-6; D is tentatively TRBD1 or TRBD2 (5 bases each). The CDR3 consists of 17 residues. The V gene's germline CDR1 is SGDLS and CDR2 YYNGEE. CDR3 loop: CASSSQGRVPGASVLTF. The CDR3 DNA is TGTGCCAGCAGCTCACAAGGCCGTGTACCCGGGGCCAGCGTCCTGACTTTC. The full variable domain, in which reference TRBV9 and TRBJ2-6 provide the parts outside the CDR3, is DSGVTQTPKHLITATGQRVTLRCSPRSGDLSVYWYQQSLDQGLQFLIQYYNGEERAKGNILERFSAQQFPDLHSELNLSSLELGDSALYFCASSSQGRVPGASVLTFGAGSRLTVL.

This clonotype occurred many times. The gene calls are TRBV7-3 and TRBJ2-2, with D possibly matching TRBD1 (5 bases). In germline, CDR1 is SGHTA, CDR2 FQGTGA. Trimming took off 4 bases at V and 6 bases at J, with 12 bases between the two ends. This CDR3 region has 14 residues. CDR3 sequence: CASSYDSMSGELFF. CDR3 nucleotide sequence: TGTGCCAGCAGCTACGACAGCATGTCCGGGGAGCTGTTTTTT.

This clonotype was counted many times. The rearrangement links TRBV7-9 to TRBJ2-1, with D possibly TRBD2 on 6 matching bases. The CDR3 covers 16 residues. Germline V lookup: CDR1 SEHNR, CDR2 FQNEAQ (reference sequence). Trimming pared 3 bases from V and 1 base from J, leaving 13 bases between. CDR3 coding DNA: TGTGCCAGCAGCTTGACGGGGAGGAGGTCCTACAATGAGCAGTTCTTC. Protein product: CASSLTGRRSYNEQFF.

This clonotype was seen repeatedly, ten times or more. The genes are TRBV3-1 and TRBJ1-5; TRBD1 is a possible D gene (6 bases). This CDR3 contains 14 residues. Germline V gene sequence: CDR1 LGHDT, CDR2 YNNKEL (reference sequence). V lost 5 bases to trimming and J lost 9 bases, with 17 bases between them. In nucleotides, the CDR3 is TGTGCCAGCAGCTCCGGGACACTCAAAACGCCCCAGCATTTT. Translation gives CASSSGTLKTPQHF. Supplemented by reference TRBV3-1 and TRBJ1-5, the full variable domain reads DTAVSQTPKYLVTQMGNDKSIKCEQNLGHDTMYWYKQDSKKFLKIMFSYNNKELIINETVPNRFSPKSPDKAHLNLHINSLELGDSAVYFCASSSGTLKTPQHFGDGTRLSIL.

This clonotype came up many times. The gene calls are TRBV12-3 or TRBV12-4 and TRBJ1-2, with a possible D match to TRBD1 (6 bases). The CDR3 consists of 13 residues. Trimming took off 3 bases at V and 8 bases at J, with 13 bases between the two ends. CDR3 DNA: TGTGCCAGCAGTTTTGCACAGGGAGGAGGCTACACCTTC. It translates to CASSFAQGGGYTF.

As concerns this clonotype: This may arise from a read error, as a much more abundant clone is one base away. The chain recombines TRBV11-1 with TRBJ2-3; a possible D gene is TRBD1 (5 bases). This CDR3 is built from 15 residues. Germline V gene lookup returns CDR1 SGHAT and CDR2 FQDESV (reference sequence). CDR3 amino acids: CASSAPTHSTGTQYF. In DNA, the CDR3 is TGTGCCAGCAGCGCCCCAACCCACAGCACAGGTACGCAGTATTTT. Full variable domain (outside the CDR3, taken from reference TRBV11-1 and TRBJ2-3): EAEVAQSPRYKITEKSQAVAFWCDPISGHATLYWYRQILGQGPELLVQFQDESVVDDSQLPKDRFSAERLKGVDSTLKIQPAELGDSAMYLCASSAPTHSTGTQYFGPGTRLTVL.

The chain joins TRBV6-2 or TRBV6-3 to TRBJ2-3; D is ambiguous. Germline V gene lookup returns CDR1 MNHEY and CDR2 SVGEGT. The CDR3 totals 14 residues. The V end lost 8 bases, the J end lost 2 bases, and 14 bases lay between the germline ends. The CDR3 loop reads CASRPATATDTQYF. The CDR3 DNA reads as TGTGCCAGCCGGCCCGCGACTGCCACAGATACGCAGTATTTT.

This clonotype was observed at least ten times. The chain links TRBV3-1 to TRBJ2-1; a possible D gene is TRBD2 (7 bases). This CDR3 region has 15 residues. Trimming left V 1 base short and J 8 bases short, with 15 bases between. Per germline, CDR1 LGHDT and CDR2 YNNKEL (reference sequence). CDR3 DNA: TGTGCCAGCAGCCAAGGAAGGGGGGGGAATCATGAGCAGTTCTTC. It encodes CASSQGRGGNHEQFF.

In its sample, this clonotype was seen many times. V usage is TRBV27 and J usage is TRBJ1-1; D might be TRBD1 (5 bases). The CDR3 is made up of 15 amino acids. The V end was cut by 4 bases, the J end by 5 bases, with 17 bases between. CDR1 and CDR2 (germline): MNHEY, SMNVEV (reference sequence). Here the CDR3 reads CASSWGPEVMTEAFF. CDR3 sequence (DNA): TGTGCCAGCAGTTGGGGCCCGGAAGTGATGACTGAAGCTTTCTTT.

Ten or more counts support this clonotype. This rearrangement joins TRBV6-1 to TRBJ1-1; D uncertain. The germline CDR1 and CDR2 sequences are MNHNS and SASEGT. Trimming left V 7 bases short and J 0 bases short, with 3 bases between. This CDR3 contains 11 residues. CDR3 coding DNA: TGTGCCAGCACAGTGAACACTGAAGCTTTCTTT. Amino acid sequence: CASTVNTEAFF.

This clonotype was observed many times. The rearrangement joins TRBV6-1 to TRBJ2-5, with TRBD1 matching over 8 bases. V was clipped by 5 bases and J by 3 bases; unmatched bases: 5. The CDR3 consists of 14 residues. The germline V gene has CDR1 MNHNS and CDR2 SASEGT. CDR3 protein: CASSPRTGKETQYF. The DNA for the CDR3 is TGTGCCAGCAGTCCCCGGACAGGGAAAGAGACCCAGTACTTC.

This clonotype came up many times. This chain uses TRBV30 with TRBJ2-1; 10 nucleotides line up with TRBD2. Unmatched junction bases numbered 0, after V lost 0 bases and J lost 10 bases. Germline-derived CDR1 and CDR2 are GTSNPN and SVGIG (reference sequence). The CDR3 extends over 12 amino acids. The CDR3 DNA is TGTGCCTGGAGTGTACTAGCGGGGGAGCAGTTCTTC. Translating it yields CAWSVLAGEQFF. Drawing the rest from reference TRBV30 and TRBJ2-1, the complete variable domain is SQTIHQWPATLVQPVGSPLSLECTVEGTSNPNLYWYRQAAGRGLQLLFYSVGIGQISSEVPQNLSASRPQDRQFILSSKKLLLSDSGFYLCAWSVLAGEQFFGPGTRLTVL.

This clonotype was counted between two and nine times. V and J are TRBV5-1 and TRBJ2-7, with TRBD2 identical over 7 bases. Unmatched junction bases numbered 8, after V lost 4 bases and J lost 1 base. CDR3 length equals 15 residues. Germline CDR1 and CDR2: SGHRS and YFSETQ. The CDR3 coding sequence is TGCGCCAGCAGCCCGAGGTCGGGGGGTTCCTACGAGCAGTACTTC. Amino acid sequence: CASSPRSGGSYEQYF. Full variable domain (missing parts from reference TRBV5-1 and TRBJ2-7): KAGVTQTPRYLIKTRGQQVTLSCSPISGHRSVSWYQQTPGQGLQFLFEYFSETQRNKGNFPGRFSGRQFSNSRSEMNVSTLELGDSALYLCASSPRSGGSYEQYFGPGTRLTVT.